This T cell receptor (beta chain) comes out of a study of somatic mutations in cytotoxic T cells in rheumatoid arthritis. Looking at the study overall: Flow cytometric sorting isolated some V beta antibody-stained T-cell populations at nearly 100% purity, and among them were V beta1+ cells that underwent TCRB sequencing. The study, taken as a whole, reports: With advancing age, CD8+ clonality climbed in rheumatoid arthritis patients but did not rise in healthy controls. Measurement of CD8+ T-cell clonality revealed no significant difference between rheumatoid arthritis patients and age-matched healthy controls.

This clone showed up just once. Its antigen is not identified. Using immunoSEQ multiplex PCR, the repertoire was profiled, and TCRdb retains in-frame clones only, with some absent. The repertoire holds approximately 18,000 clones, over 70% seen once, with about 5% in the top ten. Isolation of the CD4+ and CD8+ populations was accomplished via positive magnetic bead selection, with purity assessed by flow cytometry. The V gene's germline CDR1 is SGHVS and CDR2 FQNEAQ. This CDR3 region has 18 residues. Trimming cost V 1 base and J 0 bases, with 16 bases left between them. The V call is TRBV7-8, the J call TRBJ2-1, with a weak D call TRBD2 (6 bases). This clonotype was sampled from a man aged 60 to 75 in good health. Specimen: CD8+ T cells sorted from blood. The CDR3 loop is CASSLVLVAESSYNEQFF. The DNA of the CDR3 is TGTGCCAGCAGCTTAGTGTTGGTAGCGGAGAGCTCCTACAATGAGCAGTTCTTC.